This T cell receptor beta chain appears in the sequencing data of a study of ipilimumab plus nivolumab after autologous stem cell transplantation. About the study: A median of roughly 8 nivolumab and 5 ipilimumab doses were given. DLBCL patients had primary refractory or relapsed disease.

This clone was seen a single time. Antigen specificity is unknown. Using immunoSEQ multiplex PCR, the repertoire was profiled, and TCRdb retains in-frame clones only, with some absent. The sample has tens of thousands of clones, 75% to 85% seen once. Starting 14 to 28 days after autologous transplant, ipilimumab 1 mg/kg was given. Study results and limitations: TCR repertoire, Treg phenotype and gut microbiota reportedly support more study of this approach.

The receptor was derived from a male donor with diffuse large B-cell lymphoma. Source: PBMCs, taken in a trial of ipilimumab plus nivolumab as post-transplant consolidation.

This CDR3 reads CSATGLRGSDEQYF. The CDR3 DNA is TGCAGCGCGACAGGGCTTCGGGGCTCGGACGAGCAGTACTTC. The rearrangement uses TRBV29-1 and TRBJ2-7, with 7 bases aligning to TRBD1. This CDR3 comprises 14 residues. Germline V CDR1 and CDR2: SQVTM, ANQGSEA. The V and J ends lost 7 bases and 5 bases, in that order; junction bases with no gene match: 14.